This TCR beta chain was identified during a study of shared clonotypes between healthy human individuals. Generated by immunoSEQ multiplex PCR, the TCRdb table keeps only in-frame clones and is missing some. There are about 2.2 million clones in the sample; 90% to 95% occur only once, and 1.5% to 2% lies in the top ten. Naivety among CD8 cells was defined by CD45RO negativity and positive CCR7 selection, thereby excluding terminally differentiated effector memory CD45RA+ cells. This CDR3 comprises 15 residues. Per germline, CDR1 SGHVS and CDR2 FQNEAQ. V gave up 1 base and J gave up 3 bases; unmatched junction bases: 4.

Sequenced material: naive CD8+ T cells from PBMCs. V is TRBV7-8 and J is TRBJ2-5, with 8 bases identical to TRBD1. This TCR derives from a young man in good health. Some clones in this sample may be carry-over from other donors' samples. The CDR3 region is CASSLDRTGKETQYF. The CDR3 bases are TGTGCCAGCAGCTTAGACCGGACAGGGAAAGAGACCCAGTACTTC.